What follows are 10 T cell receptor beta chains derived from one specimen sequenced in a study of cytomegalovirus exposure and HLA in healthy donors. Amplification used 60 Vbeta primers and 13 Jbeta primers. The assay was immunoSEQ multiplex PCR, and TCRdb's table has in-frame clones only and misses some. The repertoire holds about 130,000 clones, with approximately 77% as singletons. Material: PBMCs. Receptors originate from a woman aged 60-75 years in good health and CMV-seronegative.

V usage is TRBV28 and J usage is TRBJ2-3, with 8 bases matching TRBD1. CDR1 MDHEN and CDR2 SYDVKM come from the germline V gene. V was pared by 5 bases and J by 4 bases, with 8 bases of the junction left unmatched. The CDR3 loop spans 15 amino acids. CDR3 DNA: TGTGCCAGCAGTCCAATCACACAGGGGGCAGATACGCAGTATTTT. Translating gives CASSPITQGADTQYF.

In nucleotides, the CDR3 is TGTGCCAGTAGTATACAGGGTACTGAAAAACTGTTTTTT. Translation: CASSIQGTEKLFF. The J gene is TRBJ1-4, the V gene TRBV19; weak D call: TRBD1 (5 bases). The CDR3 has 13 residues. CDR1 and CDR2 from the germline V gene are LNHDA and SQIVND (reference sequence). V was cut by 2 bases and J by 7 bases, with 8 bases left in between.

Written as DNA, the CDR3 is TGCGCCAGCAGCGACAGTACAGGGGGTTCCAAAAACATTCAGTACTTC. Protein product: CASSDSTGGSKNIQYF. V gene TRBV5-1 combines with J gene TRBJ2-4; 8 nucleotides agree with TRBD1. Germline-derived CDR1 and CDR2 are SGHRS and YFSETQ. V lost 4 bases, J lost 2 bases, and 8 bases stayed unmatched. The CDR3 has 16 residues. Complete variable domain (other parts from reference TRBV5-1 and TRBJ2-4): KAGVTQTPRYLIKTRGQQVTLSCSPISGHRSVSWYQQTPGQGLQFLFEYFSETQRNKGNFPGRFSGRQFSNSRSEMNVSTLELGDSALYLCASSDSTGGSKNIQYFGAGTRLSVL.

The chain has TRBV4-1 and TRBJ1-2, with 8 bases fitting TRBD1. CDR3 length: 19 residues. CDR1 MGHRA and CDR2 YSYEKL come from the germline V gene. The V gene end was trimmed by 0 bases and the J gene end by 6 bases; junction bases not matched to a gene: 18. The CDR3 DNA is TGCGCCAGCAGCCAAGATCAGGGGCTTTCGGACAGGGAACGAGATGGCTACACCTTC. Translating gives CASSQDQGLSDRERDGYTF.

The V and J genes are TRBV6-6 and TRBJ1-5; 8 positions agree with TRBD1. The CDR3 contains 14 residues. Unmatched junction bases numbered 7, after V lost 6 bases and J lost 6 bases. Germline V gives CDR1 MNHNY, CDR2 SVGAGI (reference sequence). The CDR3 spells CASSPGQGTQPQHF. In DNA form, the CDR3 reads TGTGCCAGCAGCCCCGGACAGGGCACTCAGCCCCAGCATTTT.

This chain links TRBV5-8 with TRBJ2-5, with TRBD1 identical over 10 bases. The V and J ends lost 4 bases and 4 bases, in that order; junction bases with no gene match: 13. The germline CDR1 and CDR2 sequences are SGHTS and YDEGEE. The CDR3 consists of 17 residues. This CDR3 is CASSARRRQGAGETQYF. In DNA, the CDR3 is TGTGCCAGCAGCGCCCGTAGGAGACAGGGGGCTGGAGAGACCCAGTACTTC.

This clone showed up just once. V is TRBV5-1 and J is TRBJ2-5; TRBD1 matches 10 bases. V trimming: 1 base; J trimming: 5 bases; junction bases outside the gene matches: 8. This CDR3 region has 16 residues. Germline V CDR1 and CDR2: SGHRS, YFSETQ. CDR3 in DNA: TGCGCCAGCAGCTTGCGTGGACAGGGGGTCTCGGAGACCCAGTACTTC. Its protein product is CASSLRGQGVSETQYF. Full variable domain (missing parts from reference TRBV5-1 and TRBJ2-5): KAGVTQTPRYLIKTRGQQVTLSCSPISGHRSVSWYQQTPGQGLQFLFEYFSETQRNKGNFPGRFSGRQFSNSRSEMNVSTLELGDSALYLCASSLRGQGVSETQYFGPGTRLLVL.

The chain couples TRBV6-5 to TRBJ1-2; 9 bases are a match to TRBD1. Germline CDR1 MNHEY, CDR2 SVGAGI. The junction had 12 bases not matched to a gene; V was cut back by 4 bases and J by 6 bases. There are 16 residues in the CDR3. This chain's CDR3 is CASSSGTGTGWNGYTF. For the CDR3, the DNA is TGTGCCAGCAGTTCTGGGACCGGGACAGGGTGGAATGGCTACACCTTC.

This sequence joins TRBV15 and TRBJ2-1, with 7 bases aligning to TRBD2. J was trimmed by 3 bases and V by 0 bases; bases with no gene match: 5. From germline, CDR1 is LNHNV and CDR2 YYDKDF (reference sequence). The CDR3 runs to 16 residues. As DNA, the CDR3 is TGTGCCACCAGCAGAGATGGGCTAGCGGTCTACAATGAGCAGTTCTTC. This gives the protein CATSRDGLAVYNEQFF.

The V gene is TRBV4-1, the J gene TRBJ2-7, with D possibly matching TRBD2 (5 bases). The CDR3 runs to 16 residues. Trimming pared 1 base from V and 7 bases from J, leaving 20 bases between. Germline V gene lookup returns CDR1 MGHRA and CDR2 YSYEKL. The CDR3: CASSQAASTGPGEQYF. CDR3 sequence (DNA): TGCGCCAGCAGCCAAGCAGCTAGCACCGGCCCGGGGGAGCAGTACTTC.